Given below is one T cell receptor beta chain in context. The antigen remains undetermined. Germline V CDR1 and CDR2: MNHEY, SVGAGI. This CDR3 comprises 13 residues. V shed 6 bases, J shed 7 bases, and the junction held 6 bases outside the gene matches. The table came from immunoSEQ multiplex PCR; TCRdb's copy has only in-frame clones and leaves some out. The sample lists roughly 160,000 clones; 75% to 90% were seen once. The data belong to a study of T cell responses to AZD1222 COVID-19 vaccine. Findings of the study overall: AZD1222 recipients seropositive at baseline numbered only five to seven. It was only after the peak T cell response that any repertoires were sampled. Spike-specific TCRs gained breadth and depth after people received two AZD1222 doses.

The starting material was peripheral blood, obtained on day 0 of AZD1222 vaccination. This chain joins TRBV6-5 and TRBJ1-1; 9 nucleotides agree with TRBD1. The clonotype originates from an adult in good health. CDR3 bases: TGTGCCAGCAGCCACAGGGGGCTGAGTGAAGCTTTCTTT. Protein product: CASSHRGLSEAFF.